The clone carrying this TCR beta chain occurred a few times. Its antigen is currently unknown. These data come from a study of T-cell reconstitution after alpha-beta-depleted transplantation in children. V was pared by 1 base and J by 1 base, with 8 bases of the junction left unmatched. The CDR3 is made up of 17 amino acids. Germline CDR1 is SGHRS and CDR2 is YFSETQ. Library preparation (for TCRbeta) was performed with unique molecular identifiers. MiXCR was run by TCRdb on the PCR reads, yielding one entry per CDR3 protein. The table shows hundreds of thousands of distinct CDR3 sequences, with roughly 13% occurring only once. Study results and limitations: Diversity and T-cell counts at one year after transplant derived mostly from new T cells. It was reported that alpha-beta T cells came from several hundred expanded graft clones (about two months after transplant).

This sequence joins TRBV5-1 and TRBJ2-7; 10 positions match TRBD2. This sequence was found in a male patient aged 10-17 years who had a stem cell transplant for acute myeloid leukemia, so the T cells may come from the graft donor. The specimen comprised PBMCs, mostly from graft donor cells, sampled 360 days after TCRalphabeta/CD19-depleted stem cell transplant. The CDR3 DNA reads as TGCGCCAGCAGCTTGAGGACTAGCGGCTTCGTTTCCTACGAGCAGTACTTC. Protein sequence: CASSLRTSGFVSYEQYF.